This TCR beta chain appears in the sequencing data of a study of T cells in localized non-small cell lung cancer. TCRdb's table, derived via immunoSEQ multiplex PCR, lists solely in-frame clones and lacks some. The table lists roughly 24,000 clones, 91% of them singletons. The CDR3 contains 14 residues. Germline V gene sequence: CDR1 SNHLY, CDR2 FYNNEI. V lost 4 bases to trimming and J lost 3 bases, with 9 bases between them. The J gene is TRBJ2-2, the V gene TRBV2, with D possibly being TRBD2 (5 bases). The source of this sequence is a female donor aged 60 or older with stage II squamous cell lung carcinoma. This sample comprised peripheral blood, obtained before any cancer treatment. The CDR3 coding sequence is TGTGCCAGCAGTGCGGGAAGATACACCGGGGAGCTGTTTTTT. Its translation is CASSAGRYTGELFF.